These 22 T cell receptor beta chains were all obtained from the same sample, sequenced in a study of T cells after yellow fever vaccination. MiXCR, applied by TCRdb to the 5' RACE reads, yields one record per CDR3 protein. The sample has hundreds of thousands of distinct CDR3 sequences; approximately 10% are singletons. Material: CD4+ T cells sorted from PBMCs, obtained 5 days after the yellow fever booster vaccination. The source of these receptors is a man between 18 and 29 years old who received the YFV17D yellow fever vaccine.

This clonotype was observed a handful of times. This chain links TRBV5-1 with TRBJ2-5; perhaps TRBD2 as D (5 bases). Trimming took off 0 bases at V and 5 bases at J, with 11 bases between the two ends. The CDR3 contains 14 residues. Germline-derived CDR1 and CDR2 are SGHRS and YFSETQ. The CDR3: CASSLDIERETQYF. CDR3 nucleotide sequence: TGCGCCAGCAGCTTGGATATCGAGCGGGAGACCCAGTACTTC.

The chain recombines TRBV5-4 with TRBJ2-7; TRBD2 matches at 9 bases. This CDR3 is 14 amino acids long. V shed 4 bases, J shed 7 bases, and the junction held 9 bases outside the gene matches. Looked up from germline, CDR1 is SGHNT and CDR2 is YYREEE (reference sequence). The CDR3 sequence is CASSVRGGSEEQYF. The CDR3 DNA is TGTGCCAGCAGCGTGCGGGGGGGGTCAGAGGAGCAGTACTTC.

This clonotype was counted between two and nine times. This chain uses TRBV2 with TRBJ2-3; 9 bases match TRBD2. The germline CDR1 and CDR2 sequences are SNHLY and FYNNEI. This CDR3 is built from 14 residues. V was pared by 8 bases and J by 4 bases, with 7 bases of the junction left unmatched. The CDR3 sequence is CASPGLAVSDTQYF. Written as DNA, the CDR3 is TGTGCCAGCCCGGGACTAGCTGTCTCAGATACGCAGTATTTT. The whole variable domain, filled in from reference TRBV2 and TRBJ2-3, reads EPEVTQTPSHQVTQMGQEVILRCVPISNHLYFYWYRQILGQKVEFLVSFYNNEISEKSEIFDDQFSVERPDGSNFTLKIRSTKLEDSAMYFCASPGLAVSDTQYFGPGTRLTVL.

This clonotype came up many times. V gene TRBV7-2 combines with J gene TRBJ2-3, with 8 bases lining up with TRBD2. CDR1 SGHTA and CDR2 FQGNSA come from the germline V gene. The V and J ends lost 4 bases and 0 bases, in that order; junction bases with no gene match: 3. The CDR3 covers 15 residues. Here the CDR3 DNA reads TGTGCCAGCAGCTCTAGCGGGTCTAGCACAGATACGCAGTATTTT. As protein: CASSSSGSSTDTQYF. Filled out from reference TRBV7-2 and TRBJ2-3, the complete variable domain reads GAGVSQSPSNKVTEKGKDVELRCDPISGHTALYWYRQSLGQGLEFLIYFQGNSAPDKSGLPSDRFSAERTGGSVSTLTIQRTQQEDSAVYLCASSSSGSSTDTQYFGPGTRLTVL.

The rearrangement links TRBV20-1 to TRBJ1-2; possibly TRBD1 for D (5 bases). Trimming left V 2 bases short and J 6 bases short, with 10 bases between. The CDR3 totals 12 residues. The germline gives CDR1 DFQATT, CDR2 SNEGSKA (reference sequence). This CDR3 is CSARFGGHGYTF. CDR3 DNA: TGCAGTGCTAGATTTGGGGGTCATGGCTACACCTTC.

V is TRBV12-3 or TRBV12-4 and J is TRBJ2-7; the D call may be TRBD1 or TRBD2 (5 bases each). Trimming left V 2 bases short and J 6 bases short, with 11 bases between. This CDR3 comprises 13 residues. CDR3 DNA sequence: TGTGCCAGCAGTTTACGGGGCGAGGGCGAGCAGTACTTC. As protein: CASSLRGEGEQYF.

This chain uses TRBV6-2 or TRBV6-3 with TRBJ2-4; D uncertain. Germline CDR1 is MNHEY and CDR2 is SVGEGT. This CDR3 has 16 amino acids. Trimming took off 11 bases at V and 1 base at J, with 21 bases between the two ends. The CDR3 protein is CAASAHYLSAKNIQYF. The CDR3 DNA sequence: TGTGCCGCAAGTGCACACTACCTTTCCGCCAAAAACATTCAGTACTTC.

J is TRBJ1-3 and V is TRBV4-1; D gene ambiguous. Germline values: CDR1 MGHRA, CDR2 YSYEKL. The V end was cut by 3 bases, the J end by 1 base, with 10 bases between. This CDR3 comprises 15 residues. CDR3 sequence (DNA): TGCGCCAGCAGCCACCTCAGGAGATCTGGAAACACCATATATTTT. As protein: CASSHLRRSGNTIYF.

The chain employs TRBV19 and TRBJ1-1; D is undetermined. Germline CDR1 reads LNHDA; CDR2 reads SQIVND (reference sequence). This CDR3 has 13 amino acids. V dropped 3 bases and J dropped 6 bases, with 11 bases sitting between them. The CDR3 sequence is CASSIRGLAEAFF. CDR3 DNA: TGTGCCAGTAGTATTCGAGGGTTAGCTGAAGCTTTCTTT. The variable domain in full, with the rest retrieved from reference TRBV19 and TRBJ1-1, is DGGITQSPKYLFRKEGQNVTLSCEQNLNHDAMYWYRQDPGQGLRLIYYSQIVNDFQKGDIAEGYSVSREKKESFPLTVTSAQKNPTAFYLCASSIRGLAEAFFGQGTRLTVV.

A few counts support this clonotype. With a much larger clone just one base away, this may be a read error. The J gene is TRBJ2-5, the V gene TRBV11-3; 8 bases line up with TRBD1. V was pared by 5 bases and J by 4 bases, with 3 bases of the junction left unmatched. The CDR3 totals 13 residues. The germline CDR1 and CDR2 sequences are SGHNT and YENEEA. The CDR3 spells CASSRTGGETQYF. CDR3 bases: TGTGCCAGCAGCCGAACAGGGGGAGAGACCCAGTACTTC.

The chain is built from TRBV5-4 and TRBJ2-1; D is possibly TRBD1 (7 bases). CDR3 length: 15 amino acids. The germline V and J ends were trimmed by 4 bases and 8 bases, with 19 bases remaining between them. Germline CDR1 and CDR2: SGHNT and YYREEE (reference sequence). The CDR3 protein is CASSRQTGRSDEQFF. The CDR3 DNA reads TGTGCCAGCAGCCGTCAGACAGGGAGGTCCGATGAGCAGTTCTTC.

V and J are TRBV5-1 and TRBJ2-7; no clear D gene. The germline V gene encodes CDR1 SGHRS and CDR2 YFSETQ. The CDR3 covers 13 residues. V lost 7 bases and J lost 2, with 13 bases in between. This CDR3 is CASRQDGAYEQYV. The CDR3 nucleotides are TGCGCCAGCCGCCAGGACGGAGCCTACGAGCAGTACGTC.

The chain employs TRBV20-1 and TRBJ2-7; D is uncertain. Trimming removed 2 bases at V and 2 bases at J, with 7 bases between. There are 12 residues in the CDR3. Germline V gene sequence: CDR1 DFQATT, CDR2 SNEGSKA (reference sequence). CDR3 sequence reads: CSARPITYEQYF. The CDR3 coding sequence is TGCAGTGCTAGACCCATAACCTACGAGCAGTACTTC.

At least ten counts were recorded for this clonotype. The V and J genes are TRBV7-3 and TRBJ2-2; tentative D call: TRBD2 (5 bases). Germline CDR1 is SGHTA and CDR2 is FQGTGA. The V end was cut by 5 bases, the J end by 2 bases, with 9 bases between. This CDR3 contains 14 residues. CDR3 nucleotide sequence: TGTGCCAGCAGCCGGACTGTTAACACCGGGGAGCTGTTTTTT. Encoded protein: CASSRTVNTGELFF.

This clonotype was recorded many times. V gene TRBV5-6 combines with J gene TRBJ2-3, with 7 positions matching TRBD1. Per the germline V gene, CDR1 is SGHDT and CDR2 is YYEEEE. Germline trimming cut 4 bases from V and 1 base from J; bases unmatched to any gene: 12. The CDR3 covers 17 residues. CDR3 DNA: TGTGCCAGCAGCCGCTCCCTCGCGACAGGGCGCACAGATACGCAGTATTTT. This gives the protein CASSRSLATGRTDTQYF.

The chain links TRBV4-1 to TRBJ1-2, with D unclear. From germline, CDR1 is MGHRA and CDR2 YSYEKL. V dropped 3 bases and J dropped 4 bases, with 12 bases sitting between them. The length of the CDR3 is 14 residues. The CDR3 here is CASSHEVFGYGYTF. The CDR3 region has the DNA TGCGCCAGCAGCCACGAGGTTTTCGGCTATGGCTACACCTTC.

In its sample, this clonotype was seen a few times. This chain connects TRBV5-1 to TRBJ2-5; 9 bases fit TRBD2. The junction had 12 bases not matched to a gene; V was cut back by 2 bases and J by 4 bases. In germline, CDR1 is SGHRS, CDR2 YFSETQ. This CDR3 region has 17 residues. DNA of the CDR3: TGCGCCAGCAGCTTACTAAGTAGCGGGGGAAATCGAGAGACCCAGTACTTC. Residues: CASSLLSSGGNRETQYF.

The chain uses TRBV5-1 and TRBJ2-3; D might be TRBD1 (6 bases). Germline assignment: CDR1 SGHRS and CDR2 YFSETQ. Trimming left V 7 bases short and J 4 bases short, with 19 bases between. This CDR3 is 15 amino acids long. CDR3 DNA: TGCGCCAGCTCACTAACAGGGTGGGAAGCAGATACGCAGTATTTT. Translation gives CASSLTGWEADTQYF.

The V call is TRBV11-2, the J call TRBJ2-3; TRBD2 agrees at 7 bases. V shed 7 bases and J 3 bases; nucleotides not matched to a gene: 13. CDR3 size: 16 residues. CDR1 SGHAT and CDR2 FQNNGV come from the germline V gene. In DNA, the CDR3 is TGTGCCAGCAAGACAATGAAAGCGGGGTTGACAGATACGCAGTATTTT. Its protein is CASKTMKAGLTDTQYF.

This clonotype was recorded a few times. The chain carries TRBV20-1 and TRBJ1-2, with D tentatively TRBD1 (6 bases). Per germline, CDR1 DFQATT and CDR2 SNEGSKA (reference sequence). The CDR3 has 14 residues. Trimming removed 3 bases from V and 7 bases from J, with 18 bases in between. The CDR3 spells CSARPTGGIGGYTF. The CDR3 DNA is TGCAGTGCTAGGCCGACAGGAGGGATCGGTGGCTACACCTTC.

This clonotype occurred a few times. One junction end disagrees with the germline gene, perhaps due to a read error. J is TRBJ1-6 and V is TRBV2; D gene uncertain. The length of the CDR3 is 11 residues. Germline V lookup: CDR1 SNHLY, CDR2 FYNNEI. This CDR3 is CASNEQSTLLF. The CDR3 DNA follows: TGTGCCAGCAACGAACAGAGCACCCTCCTCTTT. Full variable domain (rest looked up from reference TRBV2 and TRBJ1-6): EPEVTQTPSHQVTQMGQEVILRCVPISNHLYFYWYRQILGQKVEFLVSFYNNEISEKSEIFDDQFSVERPDGSNFTLKIRSTKLEDSAMYFCASNEQSTLLFGNGTRLTVT.

This clonotype was counted ten times or more. The chain recombines TRBV7-2 with TRBJ2-7, with TRBD1 identical over 7 bases. This CDR3 has 15 residues. V shed 0 bases and J 7 bases; nucleotides not matched to a gene: 9. The germline gives CDR1 SGHTA, CDR2 FQGNSA. As DNA, the CDR3 is TGTGCCAGCAGCTTAGCCACAGGGGCGGCGAGGGAGCAGTACTTC. It encodes CASSLATGAAREQYF.